This passage covers 9 T cell receptor beta chains from one sample sequenced in a study of T-cell memory formation after mild COVID-19. Via MiXCR, TCRdb re-called the 5' RACE reads, giving one row per CDR3 protein. The table shows approximately 290,000 distinct CDR3 sequences, with just under 20% occurring only once. Sequencing input: PBMCs or a T cell subset sorted from them (not recorded which). All receptors derive from a man in his late teens or twenties who had mild COVID-19 (a few samples of this study predate the infection). Cell type and time point are not known.

Many counts were recorded for this clonotype. This chain connects TRBV5-1 to TRBJ2-5; no clear D. The germline V and J ends were trimmed by 0 bases and 6 bases, with 3 bases remaining between them. The CDR3 totals 11 residues. Germline CDR1 SGHRS, CDR2 YFSETQ. CDR3 nucleotides: TGCGCCAGCAGCTTGGAACAGACCCAGTACTTC. It translates to CASSLEQTQYF. The full variable domain, in which reference TRBV5-1 and TRBJ2-5 provide the parts outside the CDR3, is KAGVTQTPRYLIKTRGQQVTLSCSPISGHRSVSWYQQTPGQGLQFLFEYFSETQRNKGNFPGRFSGRQFSNSRSEMNVSTLELGDSALYLCASSLEQTQYFGPGTRLLVL.

A word on this clonotype: One junction end does not reproduce the germline sequence, and a read error may be involved. The chain links TRBV7-2 to TRBJ2-5; 7 bases fit TRBD2. The CDR3 has 16 residues. Germline V CDR1 and CDR2: SGHTA, FQGNSA. CDR3 DNA: TGTGCCAGCAGCATAGCGGGCCAGCTAAGCCGGGAGACCCAGTACTTC. It yields the protein CASSIAGQLSRETQYF.

This clonotype was seen a handful of times. The chain couples TRBV18 to TRBJ2-5, with D unclear. Between the trimmed V and J ends, which lost 3 bases and 4 bases, there was a span of 9 bases. Germline CDR1 reads KGHSH; CDR2 reads LQKENI. The CDR3 consists of 13 residues. CDR3 region: CASSPNSGETQYF. As DNA, the CDR3 is TGTGCCAGCTCACCTAACTCAGGAGAGACCCAGTACTTC.

The rearrangement uses TRBV7-9 and TRBJ2-5; D is tentatively TRBD1 or TRBD2 (5 bases each). The germline V and J ends were trimmed by 7 bases and 2 bases, with 11 bases remaining between them. Germline V gene sequence: CDR1 SEHNR, CDR2 FQNEAQ (reference sequence). The CDR3 extends over 13 amino acids. CDR3 protein: CASTGRIQETQYF. CDR3 in DNA: TGTGCCAGCACGGGGCGGATTCAAGAGACCCAGTACTTC.

This clonotype has just a few counts. The chain links TRBV7-2 to TRBJ2-7; D is uncertain. Germline V gives CDR1 SGHTA, CDR2 FQGNSA. This CDR3 is built from 14 residues. Trimming shortened V by 5 bases and J by 3 bases, and 14 bases separated the two germline ends. CDR3 in DNA: TGTGCCAGCAGCCGTGACCGGAGTCTCTACGAGCAGTACTTC. Protein: CASSRDRSLYEQYF.

The chain combines TRBV7-6 with TRBJ2-1, with 10 bases fitting TRBD2. V lost 4 bases and J lost 8; bases outside the gene matches: 8. The CDR3 spans 15 residues. Per the germline V gene, CDR1 is SGHVS and CDR2 is FNYEAQ. Written as DNA, the CDR3 is TGTGCCAGCAGCTATGGACTAGCGGCCAGGGATGAGCAGTTCTTC. This encodes CASSYGLAARDEQFF.

This chain uses TRBV6-5 with TRBJ2-2, with 7 bases lining up with TRBD2. V was clipped by 3 bases and J by 8 bases; unmatched bases: 6. From germline, CDR1 is MNHEY and CDR2 SVGAGI. The length of the CDR3 is 14 residues. CDR3 region: CASSYRGVSGELFF. DNA for the CDR3: TGTGCCAGCAGTTATCGGGGGGTGTCAGGGGAGCTGTTTTTT.

This chain uses TRBV6-2 or TRBV6-3 with TRBJ2-3, with 13 bases identical to TRBD2. The CDR3 is 16 residues long. V shed 5 bases and J 2 bases; nucleotides not matched to a gene: 4. The germline CDR1 and CDR2 sequences are MNHEY and SVGEGT. CDR3 nucleotide sequence: TGTGCCAGCAGTGGGACTAGCGGGGCGCCCACAGATACGCAGTATTTT. It translates to CASSGTSGAPTDTQYF.

This clonotype has only a few counts. The V and J genes are TRBV12-3 or TRBV12-4 and TRBJ1-5; the D is unclear. Trimming removed 5 bases at V and 4 bases at J, with 9 bases between. The CDR3 totals 13 residues. CDR3 bases: TGTGCCAGCAGTACCGGGTGGAATCAGCCCCAGCATTTT. Amino acids: CASSTGWNQPQHF.